A single sample is the source of the 20 T cell receptor beta chains below, sequenced in a study of CD8 T cells in ankylosing spondylitis. Using its own MiXCR run on the 5' RACE reads, TCRdb lists one record per CDR3 protein. Of some 63,000 distinct CDR3 sequences in the sample, under 7.5% were seen once. The specimen was synovial fluid, either unsorted or a sorted T cell fraction (not recorded which). These receptors came from a male donor with ankylosing spondylitis.

This clonotype was recorded many times. This chain connects TRBV7-8 to TRBJ1-2; tentative D call: TRBD1 (6 bases). With 5 bases removed from V and 8 bases from J, the gap between germline ends came to 15 bases. The CDR3 consists of 13 residues. CDR1 is SGHVS, CDR2 FQNEAQ, per germline. The CDR3 region is CASSRRTDAGYTF. DNA of the CDR3: TGTGCCAGCAGCCGACGGACAGACGCCGGCTACACCTTC.

At least ten counts were recorded for this clonotype. The CDR3 region is CASSLVVSQETQYF. CDR3 sequence (DNA): TGTGCCAGCAGCTTAGTGGTCTCTCAAGAGACCCAGTACTTC. The chain joins TRBV7-9 to TRBJ2-5; D not resolved. V dropped 1 base and J dropped 2 bases, with 8 bases sitting between them. Germline V gives CDR1 SEHNR, CDR2 FQNEAQ (reference sequence). The CDR3 runs 14 residues.

This clonotype was recorded a few times. The chain links TRBV28 to TRBJ1-2; TRBD1 aligns across 7 bases. The length of the CDR3 is 16 residues. Germline CDR1 is MDHEN and CDR2 is SYDVKM. Trimming removed 3 bases from V and 6 bases from J; junction bases left unmatched: 13. CDR3 in DNA: TGTGCCAGCAGTTTGTCCTCGCTACAGGGGTTGAATGGCTACACCTTC. Protein product: CASSLSSLQGLNGYTF.

This clonotype was detected many times. The V call is TRBV11-2, the J call TRBJ1-1, with unresolved D. The CDR3 consists of 14 residues. Germline V lookup: CDR1 SGHAT, CDR2 FQNNGV. V was cut by 5 bases and J by 3 bases, with 13 bases left in between. The CDR3 reads CASSHSAKDTEAFF. As DNA, the CDR3 is TGTGCCAGCAGCCACAGCGCAAAGGACACTGAAGCTTTCTTT.

The chain couples TRBV10-2 to TRBJ1-1; 8 bases are a match to TRBD1. The germline V gene has CDR1 WSHSY and CDR2 SAAADI. The CDR3 spans 15 residues. Trimming cost V 5 bases and J 4 bases; bases outside gene matches: 9. The CDR3 loop is CASSPGRQGSTEAFF. Written as DNA, the CDR3 is TGCGCCAGCAGTCCCGGGCGACAGGGGAGCACTGAAGCTTTCTTT.

To note about this clonotype: One base away lies a much larger clone, so this may be a sequencing read error. The chain links TRBV12-5 to TRBJ2-1; no definite D call. Per the germline V gene, CDR1 is LGHNT and CDR2 is FRNRAP. CDR3 size: 12 residues. CDR3 region: CVSGLEYNEQFF. CDR3 sequence (DNA): TGTGTTAGTGGTTTGGAATACAATGAGCAGTTCTTC. Supplemented by reference TRBV12-5 and TRBJ2-1, the full variable domain reads DARVTQTPRHKVTEMGQEVTMRCQPILGHNTVFWYRQTMMQGLELLAYFRNRAPLDDSGMPKDRFSAEMPDATLATLKIQPSEPRDSAVYFCVSGLEYNEQFFGPGTRLTVL.

In its sample, this clonotype was seen many times. The rearrangement joins TRBV5-1 to TRBJ2-5, with D perhaps assigned TRBD1 or TRBD2 (5 bases each). Germline V gives CDR1 SGHRS, CDR2 YFSETQ. The CDR3 has 14 amino acids. V lost 4 bases, J lost 5 bases, and 15 bases lay in between. The CDR3 nucleotides are TGCGCCAGCAGCACCGCCGGGACGGCGGAGACCCAGTACTTC. Its translation: CASSTAGTAETQYF. Full variable domain (missing parts from reference TRBV5-1 and TRBJ2-5): KAGVTQTPRYLIKTRGQQVTLSCSPISGHRSVSWYQQTPGQGLQFLFEYFSETQRNKGNFPGRFSGRQFSNSRSEMNVSTLELGDSALYLCASSTAGTAETQYFGPGTRLLVL.

This rearrangement joins TRBV5-1 to TRBJ2-3, with 7 bases aligning to TRBD1. V gave up 0 bases and J gave up 1 base; unmatched junction bases: 5. The length of the CDR3 is 16 residues. Germline CDR1 SGHRS, CDR2 YFSETQ. The CDR3, as DNA: TGCGCCAGCAGCTTGGAACCCGGGACAGGCACAGATACGCAGTATTTT. It translates to CASSLEPGTGTDTQYF.

This clonotype has ten or more counts. V gene TRBV7-9 combines with J gene TRBJ1-1; 7 bases line up with TRBD1. Germline CDR1 SEHNR, CDR2 FQNEAQ (reference sequence). The CDR3 is made up of 15 amino acids. The V segment lost 4 bases and the J segment 0 bases; nucleotides outside the gene matches: 5. In DNA form, the CDR3 reads TGTGCCAGCAGCTATCCACAGGGGTTGAACACTGAAGCTTTCTTT. Protein sequence: CASSYPQGLNTEAFF.

This clonotype showed up just a few times. The genes are TRBV30 and TRBJ2-5, with D perhaps given as TRBD1 or TRBD2 (5 bases each). Germline V gene data show CDR1 as GTSNPN and CDR2 as SVGIG (reference sequence). Trimming left V 3 bases short and J 2 bases short, with 13 bases between. CDR3 size: 14 residues. As DNA, the CDR3 is TGTGCCTGGAGACTCCGGGGCCATCAAGAGACCCAGTACTTC. This gives the protein CAWRLRGHQETQYF.

Notes on this clonotype: This sequence may be a read error, since a much larger clone differs from it by one base. The chain uses TRBV11-2 and TRBJ2-1; 8 positions agree with TRBD1. The ends lost 3 bases at V and 10 bases at J; junction bases unmatched: 8. Germline lookup yields CDR1 SGHAT and CDR2 FQNNGV. There are 14 residues in the CDR3. The CDR3 DNA sequence: TGTGCCAGCAGCTTTGCCTGGACAGGGCACGAGCAGTTCTTC. This codes for CASSFAWTGHEQFF.

This clonotype was observed a few times. This chain links TRBV6-1 with TRBJ2-7; the match to TRBD2 covers 8 bases. CDR1 MNHNS and CDR2 SASEGT come from the germline V gene. V was clipped by 5 bases and J by 4 bases; unmatched bases: 16. The CDR3 totals 17 residues. The CDR3 loop is CASSQSPVMGGRYEQYF. The CDR3 DNA follows: TGTGCCAGCAGTCAATCCCCCGTGATGGGCGGGAGGTACGAGCAGTACTTC.

This chain joins TRBV7-2 and TRBJ2-7; 10 bases fit TRBD2. The CDR3 extends over 15 amino acids. The V and J ends lost 6 bases and 5 bases, in that order; junction bases with no gene match: 10. Per the germline V gene, CDR1 is SGHTA and CDR2 is FQGNSA. The CDR3 is CASRARLAGRNEQYF. DNA for the CDR3: TGTGCCAGCAGGGCACGACTAGCGGGCCGAAACGAGCAGTACTTC.

The genes are TRBV20-1 and TRBJ1-1, with D unclear. The CDR3 runs 14 residues. Per the germline V gene, CDR1 is DFQATT and CDR2 is SNEGSKA (reference sequence). V dropped 2 bases and J dropped 2 bases, with 12 bases sitting between them. The DNA of the CDR3 is TGCAGTGCTAGACTTGGAATGCAAAACACTGAAGCTTTCTTT. Its protein is CSARLGMQNTEAFF.

This clonotype was seen repeatedly, ten times or more. This rearrangement joins TRBV20-1 to TRBJ1-5; D call uncertain. V was cut by 5 bases and J by 0 bases, with 11 bases left in between. The CDR3 extends over 14 amino acids. Germline V lookup: CDR1 DFQATT, CDR2 SNEGSKA (reference sequence). DNA of the CDR3: TGCAGTGCTCTCCGGGCGGCTAGCAATCAGCCCCAGCATTTT. Translated, it gives CSALRAASNQPQHF.

Only a few counts were recorded for this clonotype. The rearrangement joins TRBV4-3 to TRBJ1-3, with D tentatively TRBD1 (6 bases). Germline lookup yields CDR1 LGHNA and CDR2 YSLEER. V gave up 2 bases and J gave up 1 base, with 12 bases separating them. The CDR3 has 16 residues. The CDR3 is CASSQNRVFSGNTIYF. The CDR3 DNA follows: TGCGCCAGCAGCCAAAACAGGGTGTTTTCTGGAAACACCATATATTTT.

This chain connects TRBV25-1 to TRBJ2-7, with 7 bases identical to TRBD1. The CDR3 is made up of 13 amino acids. Germline trimming cut 5 bases from V and 3 bases from J; bases unmatched to any gene: 4. CDR1 is MGHDK and CDR2 is SYGVNS in the germline V gene. The CDR3 DNA is TGTGCCAGCAGTATACAGGGGTACTACGAGCAGTACTTC. This sequence encodes CASSIQGYYEQYF.

This clonotype occurred a few times. The chain employs TRBV14 and TRBJ1-6; D perhaps matches TRBD1 (5 bases). From germline, CDR1 is SGHDN and CDR2 FVKESK. The CDR3 runs 16 residues. Trimming took 1 base from V and 10 from J, leaving 17 bases between them. The CDR3 coding sequence is TGTGCCAGCAGCCAAGTTTCGGGGACGACGGGGTCACCCCTCCACTTT. Amino acid sequence: CASSQVSGTTGSPLHF.

In its sample, this clonotype was seen many times. This chain joins TRBV28 and TRBJ2-1; possible D gene TRBD1, 5 bases. The V end was cut by 5 bases, the J end by 5 bases, with 16 bases between. Germline assignment: CDR1 MDHEN and CDR2 SYDVKM. The CDR3 is made up of 15 amino acids. The CDR3 here is CASSPRQSVNNEQFF. CDR3 nucleotides: TGTGCCAGCAGTCCAAGACAGTCCGTCAACAATGAGCAGTTCTTC.

This clonotype was observed a few times. The V gene is TRBV7-3, the J gene TRBJ2-3; 8 bases line up with TRBD2. The CDR3 is 15 residues long. With 6 bases clipped from V and 3 bases from J, the junction kept 8 bases outside the gene matches. Per the germline V gene, CDR1 is SGHTA and CDR2 is FQGTGA. The CDR3 DNA follows: TGTGCCAGCAGTGTCAGCGGGAGTAGAACAGATACGCAGTATTTT. Translating gives CASSVSGSRTDTQYF.